This T cell receptor beta chain was sequenced in a study of T-cell reconstitution after alpha-beta-depleted transplantation in children. Unique molecular identifiers featured in how the TCRbeta library was prepared. TCRdb re-called the PCR reads with MiXCR, one entry per CDR3 protein. This sample has some 350,000 distinct CDR3 sequences, with under 13% found just once. CDR1 is SQVTM, CDR2 ANQGSEA, per germline. This CDR3 spans 11 amino acids. Trimming took 1 base from V and 10 from J, leaving 8 bases between them. The chain has TRBV29-1 and TRBJ2-1; the D is unclear. The sequenced sample was PBMCs from the stem cell graft donor, obtained from the stem cell graft. The clonotype was recovered from a human donor who donated a stem cell graft to a child with acute lymphoblastic leukemia. The CDR3 sequence is CSVEGPKEQFF. CDR3 sequence (DNA): TGCAGCGTTGAAGGTCCTAAGGAGCAGTTCTTC.